The 32 T cell receptor beta chains in this list originate from one sample, sequenced in a study of PD-L1 blockade in urothelial cancer. Time point: peripheral blood 6 weeks after treatment start. TCRdb's table, derived via immunoSEQ multiplex PCR, lists solely in-frame clones and lacks some. The sample records 75,000 to 100,000 clones, over 65% being singletons. Sequences were derived from PBMCs, sampled around atezolizumab (anti-PD-L1) treatment. These receptors originate from a man in his 70s with urothelial cancer.

The chain links TRBV15 to TRBJ2-2; 10 bases are shared with TRBD2. The V gene end was trimmed by 5 bases and the J gene end by 6 bases; junction bases not matched to a gene: 6. The CDR3 runs 15 residues. Germline CDR1 reads LNHNV; CDR2 reads YYDKDF (reference sequence). The CDR3 DNA sequence: TGTGCCACCAGCGAGCTAGCGGGAGAGGCCGGGGAGCTGTTTTTT. This codes for CATSELAGEAGELFF. Complete variable domain (other parts from reference TRBV15 and TRBJ2-2): DAMVIQNPRYQVTQFGKPVTLSCSQTLNHNVMYWYQQKSSQAPKLLFHYYDKDFNNEADTPDNFQSRRPNTSFCFLDIRSPGLGDTAMYLCATSELAGEAGELFFGEGSRLTVL.

In this sample, this clone turned up once. V and J are TRBV7-3 and TRBJ2-3; D is undetermined. The CDR3 has 13 residues. Germline CDR1 reads SGHTA; CDR2 reads FQGTGA. Between the trimmed V and J ends, which lost 5 bases and 4 bases, there was a span of 10 bases. The CDR3 sequence: CASSPSVPDTQYF. DNA of the CDR3: TGTGCCAGCAGCCCTAGTGTTCCAGATACGCAGTATTTT.

The chain carries TRBV19 and TRBJ1-5; tentative D call: TRBD1 (6 bases). This CDR3 spans 14 amino acids. The V and J ends lost 6 bases and 8 bases respectively, with 17 bases between them. Germline CDR1 and CDR2: LNHDA and SQIVND (reference sequence). CDR3 protein: CASSQRGGLEPQHF. CDR3 DNA: TGTGCCAGTAGCCAAAGAGGGGGTCTGGAGCCCCAGCATTTT. The whole variable domain, remainder taken from reference TRBV19 and TRBJ1-5, is DGGITQSPKYLFRKEGQNVTLSCEQNLNHDAMYWYRQDPGQGLRLIYYSQIVNDFQKGDIAEGYSVSREKKESFPLTVTSAQKNPTAFYLCASSQRGGLEPQHFGDGTRLSIL.

This chain links TRBV19 with TRBJ1-2; maybe TRBD1 (5 bases). Germline V CDR1 and CDR2: LNHDA, SQIVND (reference sequence). The V end lost 5 bases, the J end lost 0 bases, and 13 bases lay between the germline ends. This CDR3 region has 15 residues. The CDR3 here is CASSPQTDPNYGYTF. CDR3 bases: TGTGCCAGTAGTCCACAGACAGATCCTAACTATGGCTACACCTTC.

This chain joins TRBV19 and TRBJ2-3, with 8 bases aligning to TRBD1. The length of the CDR3 is 15 residues. Germline V gives CDR1 LNHDA, CDR2 SQIVND (reference sequence). V shed 0 bases and J 5 bases; nucleotides not matched to a gene: 4. The DNA for the CDR3 is TGTGCCAGTAGTATAGACCAGGGGGCAGGAGATACGCAGTATTTT. Amino acids: CASSIDQGAGDTQYF.

The J gene is TRBJ1-5, the V gene TRBV19; 8 bases are a match to TRBD1. CDR3 length equals 16 residues. CDR1 LNHDA and CDR2 SQIVND come from the germline V gene (reference sequence). V was clipped by 6 bases and J by 1 base; unmatched bases: 8. The CDR3 region has the DNA TGTGCCAGTAGCATTAAGACAGGGGCAAGCAATCAGCCCCAGCATTTT. This gives the protein CASSIKTGASNQPQHF.

CDR3 loop: CASSSGQGGNINEQFF. The CDR3 nucleotides are TGTGCCAGCAGTTCCGGACAGGGAGGAAACATTAATGAGCAGTTCTTC. J is TRBJ2-1 and V is TRBV7-2; 8 nucleotides agree with TRBD1. The junction had 14 bases not matched to a gene; V was cut back by 6 bases and J by 7 bases. Germline V gene lookup returns CDR1 SGHTA and CDR2 FQGNSA. CDR3 length: 16 residues.

This clone was seen a few times. The chain combines TRBV4-1 with TRBJ2-2; weak D call: TRBD2 (7 bases). This CDR3 spans 17 amino acids. V lost 1 base and J lost 7, with 19 bases in between. Germline lookup yields CDR1 MGHRA and CDR2 YSYEKL. This CDR3 is CASSQASGGLRVGELFF. CDR3 DNA sequence: TGCGCCAGCAGCCAAGCATCCGGGGGGCTTAGGGTCGGGGAGCTGTTTTTT.

The chain has TRBV9 and TRBJ1-1; weak D call: TRBD1 (6 bases). The CDR3 sequence is 13 residues long. The germline V and J ends were trimmed by 6 bases and 7 bases, with 16 bases remaining between them. The germline gives CDR1 SGDLS, CDR2 YYNGEE. In nucleotides, the CDR3 is TGTGCCAGCACCCCGGGGGGGGCCGGTGAAGCTTTCTTT. Encoded protein: CASTPGGAGEAFF. The full variable domain, rest sourced from reference TRBV9 and TRBJ1-1, is DSGVTQTPKHLITATGQRVTLRCSPRSGDLSVYWYQQSLDQGLQFLIQYYNGEERAKGNILERFSAQQFPDLHSELNLSSLELGDSALYFCASTPGGAGEAFFGQGTRLTVV.

The chain carries TRBV9 and TRBJ1-6; no reliable D call. Germline assignment: CDR1 SGDLS and CDR2 YYNGEE. V lost 1 base and J lost 7, with 6 bases in between. The CDR3 loop spans 13 amino acids. The CDR3 region is CASSVFVNSPLHF. For the CDR3, the DNA is TGTGCCAGCAGCGTATTCGTCAATTCACCCCTCCACTTT.

The chain employs TRBV5-4 and TRBJ2-3; 9 bases are shared with TRBD1. This CDR3 region has 15 residues. In germline, CDR1 is SGHNT, CDR2 YYREEE (reference sequence). The J segment lost 4 bases and the V segment lost 3 bases, leaving 6 bases of the junction unmatched. Written as DNA, the CDR3 is TGTGCCAGCAGCTCCCAGACAGGGGGAGCAGATACGCAGTATTTT. Its translation is CASSSQTGGADTQYF.

The gene calls are TRBV11-3 and TRBJ2-7; 7 nucleotides align to TRBD1. With V trimmed by 0 bases and J by 2 bases, 4 bases remained unmatched. Germline V gene lookup returns CDR1 SGHNT and CDR2 YENEEA. The CDR3 spans 15 residues. The CDR3 here is CASSLEGQGAYEQYF. For the CDR3, the DNA is TGTGCCAGCAGCTTAGAAGGCCAGGGGGCCTACGAGCAGTACTTC.

V gene TRBV5-8 combines with J gene TRBJ1-1, with D tentatively TRBD1 (6 bases). The CDR3 consists of 14 residues. Germline V gene data show CDR1 as SGHTS and CDR2 as YDEGEE. V was clipped by 2 bases and J by 1 base, with 9 bases between them. The CDR3 DNA is TGTGCCAGCAGCTTACAGGGCCAGAACACTGAAGCTTTCTTT. Residues: CASSLQGQNTEAFF.

The J gene is TRBJ2-3, the V gene TRBV7-9; D is ambiguous. Germline CDR1 and CDR2: SEHNR and FQNEAQ (reference sequence). The CDR3 sequence is 13 residues long. Trimming pared 5 bases from V and 4 bases from J, leaving 10 bases between. CDR3 sequence (DNA): TGTGCCAGCAGCCTACAGACCTCAGATACGCAGTATTTT. It encodes CASSLQTSDTQYF.

The V and J genes are TRBV5-8 and TRBJ2-5, with a weak D call TRBD1 (6 bases). This CDR3 is built from 13 residues. Between the trimmed V and J ends, which lost 4 bases and 3 bases, there was a span of 10 bases. Germline loops: CDR1 SGHTS, CDR2 YDEGEE. The CDR3 region has the DNA TGTGCCAGCAGCCGACAGGAAGAAGAGACCCAGTACTTC. Its translation: CASSRQEEETQYF.

The chain uses TRBV19 and TRBJ2-7, with a weak D call TRBD2 (5 bases). The CDR3 consists of 15 residues. Germline V gives CDR1 LNHDA, CDR2 SQIVND (reference sequence). Trimming cost V 3 bases and J 5 bases, with 17 bases left between them. CDR3 sequence: CASSMTGDRAHEQYF. CDR3 DNA: TGTGCCAGTAGTATGACCGGGGATAGAGCCCACGAGCAGTACTTC. The full variable domain, with the rest looked up from reference TRBV19 and TRBJ2-7, is DGGITQSPKYLFRKEGQNVTLSCEQNLNHDAMYWYRQDPGQGLRLIYYSQIVNDFQKGDIAEGYSVSREKKESFPLTVTSAQKNPTAFYLCASSMTGDRAHEQYFGPGTRLTVT.

J is TRBJ2-5 and V is TRBV5-1, with TRBD2 identical over 8 bases. The CDR3 length is 13 residues. V trimming: 1 base; J trimming: 4 bases; junction bases outside the gene matches: 0. Germline CDR1 SGHRS, CDR2 YFSETQ. As DNA, the CDR3 is TGCGCCAGCAGCTTGCGGGGGGGAGAGACCCAGTACTTC. As protein: CASSLRGGETQYF. Using reference TRBV5-1 and TRBJ2-5 for the parts outside the CDR3, the full variable domain is KAGVTQTPRYLIKTRGQQVTLSCSPISGHRSVSWYQQTPGQGLQFLFEYFSETQRNKGNFPGRFSGRQFSNSRSEMNVSTLELGDSALYLCASSLRGGETQYFGPGTRLLVL.

The rearrangement joins TRBV19 to TRBJ1-1, with a weak D call TRBD1 (5 bases). The CDR3 length is 14 residues. Germline CDR1 reads LNHDA; CDR2 reads SQIVND (reference sequence). Deletions cut 5 bases from V and 0 bases from J, with 10 bases between. DNA of the CDR3: TGTGCCAGTAGTGCCCAGGGCGTGAACACTGAAGCTTTCTTT. Protein: CASSAQGVNTEAFF.

The J gene is TRBJ2-7, the V gene TRBV10-1, with D maybe TRBD2 (6 bases). CDR3 length: 18 amino acids. V shed 2 bases and J shed 0 bases, with 20 bases lying between them. Per the germline V gene, CDR1 is WNHNN and CDR2 is SYGVQD (reference sequence). The CDR3 region is CASSELPTAGRSSYEQYF. CDR3 nucleotides: TGCGCCAGCAGTGAGCTACCCACCGCGGGACGGAGCTCCTACGAGCAGTACTTC.

The chain carries TRBV19 and TRBJ2-7, with TRBD1 matching over 7 bases. This CDR3 has 15 residues. V shed 3 bases, J shed 3 bases, and the junction held 8 bases outside the gene matches. The germline gives CDR1 LNHDA, CDR2 SQIVND (reference sequence). CDR3: CASSIGTGDSYEQYF. The CDR3 nucleotides read TGTGCCAGTAGTATTGGAACAGGGGATAGCTACGAGCAGTACTTC.

The chain uses TRBV19 and TRBJ2-3; TRBD2 is a possible D gene (6 bases). CDR1 is LNHDA, CDR2 SQIVND, per germline (reference sequence). Trimming removed 4 bases at V and 5 bases at J, with 16 bases between. The CDR3 extends over 15 amino acids. CDR3 loop: CASSTSGDSQDTQYF. CDR3 coding DNA: TGTGCCAGTAGTACTTCGGGGGATTCCCAAGATACGCAGTATTTT.

This chain links TRBV5-4 with TRBJ1-4; D gene uncertain. Germline V gene lookup returns CDR1 SGHNT and CDR2 YYREEE (reference sequence). Trimming shortened V by 4 bases and J by 10 bases, and 17 bases separated the two germline ends. The CDR3 has 14 residues. The CDR3 nucleotides are TGTGCCAGCAGCCCCGGCGGGGAGATCGTAAAACTGTTTTTT. It specifies CASSPGGEIVKLFF.

The rearrangement links TRBV5-4 to TRBJ2-7; 8 bases align to TRBD2. J lost 1 base, V lost 4 bases, and 7 bases had no gene match. Looked up from germline, CDR1 is SGHNT and CDR2 is YYREEE (reference sequence). The CDR3 runs 15 residues. CDR3 DNA sequence: TGTGCCAGCAGCGGCGGGGGGTGGAGATCCTACGAGCAGTACTTC. This gives the protein CASSGGGWRSYEQYF.

The chain is built from TRBV12-5 and TRBJ2-7; a weak D match, TRBD2 (5 bases). This CDR3 region has 14 residues. CDR1 and CDR2 (germline): LGHNT, FRNRAP. V was shortened by 5 bases and J by 4 bases, with 15 bases between the two germline ends. Here the CDR3 reads CASGPGPGRYEQYF. The CDR3 DNA follows: TGTGCTAGTGGTCCGGGCCCGGGGAGATACGAGCAGTACTTC.

The J gene is TRBJ2-1, the V gene TRBV7-3; 10 bases are a match to TRBD2. Looked up from germline, CDR1 is SGHTA and CDR2 is FQGTGA. Trimming removed 8 bases from V and 7 bases from J; junction bases left unmatched: 8. The CDR3 spans 14 residues. The CDR3: CASSSSGSSNEQFF. The CDR3 DNA sequence: TGTGCCAGCTCATCTAGCGGGAGTTCGAATGAGCAGTTCTTC.

The chain couples TRBV19 to TRBJ2-1; TRBD2 agrees at 9 bases. Germline CDR1 is LNHDA and CDR2 is SQIVND (reference sequence). The CDR3 extends over 15 amino acids. Unmatched junction bases numbered 5, after V lost 4 bases and J lost 4 bases. The CDR3 nucleotides read TGTGCCAGTAGTACGTCTAGCGGGGAATACAATGAGCAGTTCTTC. Translation gives CASSTSSGEYNEQFF.

The V call is TRBV25-1, the J call TRBJ2-4; tentative D call: TRBD1 (6 bases). V was shortened by 4 bases and J by 3 bases, with 13 bases between the two germline ends. The CDR3 runs to 15 residues. Looked up from germline, CDR1 is MGHDK and CDR2 is SYGVNS. The CDR3 loop is CASSALQGDKNIQYF. The CDR3, as DNA: TGTGCCAGCAGTGCCCTACAGGGAGACAAAAACATTCAGTACTTC.

This chain's CDR3 is CASSSGQVSSYNEQFF. The CDR3, as DNA: TGTGCCAGCAGCTCCGGACAGGTGTCCTCCTACAATGAGCAGTTCTTC. This sequence joins TRBV11-3 and TRBJ2-1; TRBD1 matches at 7 bases. CDR3 size: 16 residues. Germline CDR1 is SGHNT and CDR2 is YENEEA. The junction had 6 bases not matched to a gene; V was cut back by 4 bases and J by 0 bases.

This chain joins TRBV19 and TRBJ2-3; 7 bases match TRBD2. This CDR3 has 15 amino acids. Germline CDR1 reads LNHDA; CDR2 reads SQIVND (reference sequence). V was pared by 3 bases and J by 2 bases, with 5 bases of the junction left unmatched. CDR3 sequence: CASSIGLAVTDTQYF. The CDR3 DNA sequence: TGTGCCAGTAGTATCGGCCTAGCGGTCACAGATACGCAGTATTTT. Drawing the rest from reference TRBV19 and TRBJ2-3, the complete variable domain is DGGITQSPKYLFRKEGQNVTLSCEQNLNHDAMYWYRQDPGQGLRLIYYSQIVNDFQKGDIAEGYSVSREKKESFPLTVTSAQKNPTAFYLCASSIGLAVTDTQYFGPGTRLTVL.

CDR3 residues: CASSREESPLHF. The CDR3 DNA is TGTGCCAGCAGTCGAGAGGAATCACCCCTCCACTTT. This chain links TRBV6-1 with TRBJ1-6; D gene uncertain. The CDR3 spans 12 residues. Trimming left V 5 bases short and J 10 bases short, with 9 bases between. CDR1 MNHNS and CDR2 SASEGT come from the germline V gene.

The V call is TRBV18, the J call TRBJ2-5; the match to TRBD2 covers 7 bases. CDR1 is KGHSH, CDR2 LQKENI, per germline. The V gene end was trimmed by 0 bases and the J gene end by 5 bases; junction bases not matched to a gene: 6. The CDR3 spans 15 residues. The CDR3, as DNA: TGTGCCAGCTCACCACCGGGACTACCGGGGGAGACCCAGTACTTC. As protein: CASSPPGLPGETQYF.

The chain has TRBV19 and TRBJ2-4; 8 bases line up with TRBD1. CDR1 and CDR2 (germline): LNHDA, SQIVND (reference sequence). After removal of 4 bases from V and 2 bases from J, the junction contained 10 bases not matched to a gene. The CDR3 contains 17 residues. In DNA, the CDR3 is TGTGCCAGTAGTACCCCCTCAGGGGGCCGATCCAAAAACATTCAGTACTTC. As protein: CASSTPSGGRSKNIQYF.